This T cell receptor beta chain was found in a study of cytomegalovirus exposure and HLA in healthy donors listed by TCRdb under 2017. For context, the study as a whole: In an earlier analysis of 550 to 750 of the donors, under 300 Gb of sequence data and approximately 120 million unique TCR beta sequences from roughly 190 million T cells were reported. An early release that covered more than 550 HLA-typed donors contained 250 to 350 gigabases of sequencing data and 75 million to 100 million unique TCR sequences. Among the roughly 370 genotyped donors, approximately 76% belonged to the genetic ancestry cluster associated with self-reported Caucasian donors. The study was designed to test whether signatures of past pathogen exposure could be identified by cataloging public T cell receptors. The T cell repertoires of roughly 660 subjects were profiled by immunosequencing and related to cytomegalovirus serostatus. Besides the first cohort of approximately 670 subjects, a separate validation cohort made up of over 100 different subjects was used. High-throughput TCR immunosequencing, statistical association of individual TCRs with disease status, and machine learning were combined to predict cytomegalovirus infection status. To study patterns of TCR occurrence, a later analysis re-analyzed previously published TCR beta repertoires from under 750 donors and added high-resolution HLA genotyping. Rather than drawing on any new phenotypic data, the later analysis identified candidate immune exposures from TCR beta sequences and the way those sequences occurred across donors. To decide whether each TCR beta V gene segment behaved as functional or pseudogenic, an earlier analysis of some 570 of the donors relied on high-throughput TCR beta sequencing. Alongside the repertoire data, information on donor age, sex, ethnicity and CMV serostatus was compiled. A later genetic analysis used genome-wide SNP genotypes for about 65% of the 666 donors, treating that subset as a discovery cohort. Every repertoire in the discovery cohort had been generated on one and the same sequencing platform. Both class I and class II loci were covered by HLA typing, at four-digit resolution. Typing coverage differed by locus: A, B, C, DRB1 and DQB1 were typed in about 629-640 donors, DQA1 in 522, DPA1 in approximately 610, and DPB1 in approximately 450. Roughly five DR-DQ haplotypes were treated as single units for association and clustering because of strong linkage in the cohort. Across under 500 genotyped donors of the cohort, an average of about 240,000 unique TCR beta nucleotide sequences per donor were sequenced, and around 20% of those sequences were non-productive. Here is what the overall study found, with its caveats: Compared with the roughly 710-donor mean, donors in an Asian-associated ancestry cluster had fewer N-insertions in productive TCRs, according to a later genetic analysis. CMV serostatus was the only immune exposure information available for the cohort. Correlated functional status among segregating V segments might be attributable to linkage disequilibrium, but an unknown experimental factor could not be ruled out. Because counts were too low, about 18 rarely observed V segments, including chromosome 9 orphons, were excluded from the earlier analysis of around 640 of the donors. Sequencing depth was assumed to be roughly uniform across donors in the presence/absence analyses, though that assumption may not hold. Most TCR sequences were seen in very few donors, while some public TCRs were found in many individuals. The authors suggested that the approach could potentially be generalized to other disease states and immunological phenotypes. Because the 87-base-pair reads could not distinguish some IMGT-functional V segments, including TRBV6-2 and TRBV6-3, those segments were excluded. A few of the identified cytomegalovirus-associated TCR beta chains were confirmed in vitro to be specific for cytomegalovirus antigens. The classifier was reported to diagnose cytomegalovirus status with high specificity and sensitivity in both the original and validation cohorts. Several of the top co-occurrence clusters appeared to be linked to parvovirus B19, influenza, CMV and Epstein-Barr virus, according to a later analysis. Strong co-occurrence of HLA alleles, especially DR and DQ, made assigning TCR associations to individual alleles difficult. In the study, about 150 TCR beta chains were listed as associated with cytomegalovirus. Because some donors lacked HLA typing at each locus, the association tests relied only on the typed subset. An earlier analysis of some 560 of the donors showed that most TCR beta V segments appeared in productive rearrangements either about 90% or about 30% of the time, which broadly matched IMGT annotations. V-gene and J-gene trimming of TCR beta chains was associated with a missense DCLRE1C variant in a later genetic analysis, and the association was replicated in an independent cohort. A group of highly shared sequence variants was considered likely to be a technical artifact of the sequencing pipeline. In a later analysis, the rate of TCR association differed among HLA loci, with DRB1 alleles having the most associated TCRs and HLA-C alleles having the fewest. This cohort had only TCR beta chains sequenced, and the lack of alpha or paired-chain data limited which features could be detected. In a later analysis, HLA-associated TCR beta chains were found to be more clonally expanded and to have lower generation probabilities than equally common non-associated chains. Most CMV-associated TCR beta chains appeared to be HLA-restricted in a later analysis, and the HLA associations seemed to be driven largely by CMV exposure. Specific HLA alleles were associated with more than 15,000 TCR beta sequences at a false discovery rate of 0.05 in a later analysis. A further reported finding was that TCR beta sequences accurately predicted the HLA-A and HLA-B alleles for most subjects in the first cohort.

Library preparation employed the immunoSEQ multiplex PCR assay. For the multiplex PCR, a mixture combining 60 forward primers for TCR Vbeta segments and 13 reverse primers for TCR Jbeta segments was used. The CDR3 region of rearranged TCR beta genes was amplified from genomic DNA with a multiplex PCR assay. The amplified TCR beta libraries were sequenced on the Illumina HiSeq System as 87-base-pair reads. Processing in the source paper ran as follows. A later analysis tallied 75 million to 95 million unique TCR beta chains across the approximately 670 repertoires, and around 10 million of those chains were shared by two or more donors. To remove PCR and sequencing errors, raw reads were error-corrected and collapsed into unique sequences using a nearest-neighbor algorithm that merged closely related sequences. Alignment of CDR3 sequences to IMGT reference sequences was used to assign V, D and J gene segments. Each retained sequence needed at least a six-nucleotide match to both a V gene segment and a J gene segment. Rearrangements were called productive when the CDR3 lacked stop codons and stayed in frame with V and J; all others were non-productive. Following IMGT convention, CDR3 was defined as the stretch from the second conserved V-encoded cysteine to the conserved J-encoded phenylalanine. In an earlier analysis of 587 of the donors, sequences lacking an unambiguous match to a single V gene segment were excluded. In an earlier analysis of several hundred of the donors, V segments were called functional above 56.7% productive rearrangements and were called segregating when the between-donor standard deviation exceeded 5%. A statistical classification framework was built to diagnose cytomegalovirus status from the catalog of TCR beta chain sequences. V and J gene assignment, in a later analysis, came from comparing TCR nucleotide sequences with IMGT/GENE-DB human TR gene sequences. The TCRdist pipeline was used in a later analysis to assign CDR3 sequences and most-parsimonious VDJ recombination scenarios. A later analysis defined each TCR beta chain by its CDR3 amino acid sequence plus V-gene family, and excluded reads lacking a unique V-gene family. In a later analysis, approximately 640 highly shared, low-generation-probability nucleotide sequences were removed to address suspected cross-contamination and a sequencing artifact. A later analysis calculated a clonal expansion index for each public chain from normalized within-repertoire ranks of inferred template counts. In a later analysis, generation probabilities were computed using a VDJ recombination model fitted to out-of-frame rearrangements, and the results were checked against IGoR. A later analysis scored TCR-TCR, TCR-HLA and TCR-CMV co-occurrence with hypergeometric tests, applying a repertoire-size bias correction to TCR pairs. False discovery rates were estimated in a later analysis by permuting HLA or CMV assignments 20 times. A later analysis grouped co-occurring TCRs with DBSCAN, adding TCRdist sequence similarity when clustering within HLA-allele-positive subsets. Co-occurrence clustering excluded repertoires with fewer than 30,000 or more than 120,000 public chains, plus five with anomalous nucleotide sharing. Entries here come from immuneACCESS through TCRdb and include only in-frame sequences with V and J called. Some clones fail to appear in such tables; in the studies checked, an unresolved V gene covers under half of the shortfall, and the cause of the remainder is unknown. That table gives V, J and clone size, and the DNA gave D and trimming. The sample includes tens of thousands of clones, with more than 55% observed a single time. The ten most abundant clones make up around 2.5% of the sample.

In total, approximately 700 healthy bone marrow donors made up the cohort. Cohort members were all nominally healthy when sampled, although unrecorded immune exposures were likely present. CMV serostatus was recorded as positive for about 300 and negative for about half of the 666 cohort members, whereas no CMV serostatus was recorded for the donor in question. A peripheral blood sample was provided by each donor, and peripheral blood mononuclear cells were used for TCR beta sequencing. The Qiagen DNeasy Blood Extraction Kit was used to extract genomic DNA from the blood cell samples. CDR1 and CDR2, per the germline V gene, are SGHRS and YFSETQ. V loses 0 bases, J loses 2 bases, and the germline ends lie 6 bases apart. Inclusive of the bounding cysteine and phenylalanine, the CDR3 is 13 residues long. Only the CDR3 part of the read is kept: 39 bases, read in frame from the first base. In regard to this clone: The clone's antigen remains unknown. No much larger clonotype is one base removed from it; base qualities were not supplied.

The chain was built from TRBV5-1 and TRBJ2-7; the D gene assignment is ambiguous. Sequencing was done on a sample of PBMCs. The TCR comes from a human donor in good health. CDR3 protein: CASSLAQAYEQYF. In nucleotide form, the sequence is TGCGCCAGCAGCTTGGCCCAGGCCTACGAGCAGTACTTC.